This is a list of T cell receptor beta chains from one sample in a study of shared clonotypes between healthy human individuals. Only in-frame clones appear in the TCRdb table, and some are missing; sequencing was by immunoSEQ multiplex PCR. The sample contains a few million clones, 80% to 95% of which appear only once. The source material was naive CD4+ T cells from PBMCs. The source of these receptors is a man between 18 and 29 years old in good health. Some clones in this sample may be carry-over from other donors' samples. The CDR3 runs from the conserved cysteine through the conserved F or W. D genes are given only for firm matches. The listing skips clone size in some rows; elsewhere it reads once, few, many or a size class.

V gene,clone size,D gene,J gene,CDR3 protein,CDR3 DNA
TRBV5-4,.,.,TRBJ2-5,CASSLQTYQETQYF,TGTGCCAGCAGCTTACAGACGTACCAAGAGACCCAGTACTTC
TRBV11-2,.,TRBD2,TRBJ2-7,CASSLGPSGSSYEQYF,TGTGCCAGCAGCTTAGGTCCTAGCGGGAGTTCATACGAGCAGTACTTC
TRBV9,once,TRBD1,TRBJ2-1,CASSVGGTGWASSYNEQFF,TGTGCCAGCAGCGTAGGAGGGACAGGGTGGGCGAGCTCCTACAATGAGCAGTTCTTC
TRBV5-1,.,.,TRBJ2-7,CASSLYRDTSYEQYF,TGCGCCAGCAGCTTGTACCGGGACACATCCTACGAGCAGTACTTC
TRBV19,.,.,TRBJ2-1,CASSTFGNSYNEQFF,TGTGCCAGTAGTACCTTCGGGAACTCCTACAATGAGCAGTTCTTC
TRBV29-1,.,.,TRBJ1-2,CSGSSLGTNYGYTF,TGCAGCGGGTCGTCGCTGGGAACTAACTATGGCTACACCTTC
TRBV5-1,.,.,TRBJ1-2,CASSLRAGEYGYTF,TGCGCCAGCAGCTTGAGGGCAGGAGAGTATGGCTACACCTTC
TRBV28,.,TRBD1,TRBJ2-3,CASRGPGGSTQYF,TGTGCCAGCCGGGGGCCAGGGGGCTCTACGCAGTATTTT
TRBV6-6,once,TRBD1,TRBJ2-7,CAARQGNYEQYF,TGTGCCGCCCGACAGGGGAACTACGAGCAGTACTTC
TRBV6-1,.,.,TRBJ2-3,CASSEGSREPWDTQYF,TGTGCCAGCAGTGAAGGATCCCGGGAGCCCTGGGATACGCAGTATTTT
TRBV2,.,.,TRBJ2-7,CASSEDRFSYEQYF,TGTGCCAGCAGTGAGGACAGATTCTCCTACGAGCAGTACTTC
TRBV2,.,TRBD2,TRBJ2-1,CASGSGTSGSYSYNEQFF,TGTGCCAGCGGGTCCGGGACTAGCGGATCTTACTCCTACAATGAGCAGTTCTTC
TRBV5-1,.,.,TRBJ1-1,CASSLGGPNTEAFF,TGCGCCAGCAGCTTGGGGGGTCCGAACACTGAAGCTTTCTTT
TRBV7-3,.,.,TRBJ2-5,CASSLIGNGLGAQYF,TGTGCCAGCAGCTTAATAGGGAATGGTCTAGGGGCCCAGTACTTC
TRBV28,.,.,TRBJ2-7,CASSLGVRTQRDEQYF,TGTGCCAGCAGTTTAGGGGTGAGGACCCAAAGGGACGAGCAGTACTTC
TRBV2,.,.,TRBJ1-3,CASAGSGNTIYF,TGTGCCAGCGCTGGCTCTGGAAACACCATATATTTT
TRBV28,.,.,TRBJ2-2,CASSSLYTGGELFF,TGTGCCAGCAGTTCCCTCTATACGGGCGGGGAGCTGTTTTTT
TRBV10-3,.,TRBD2,TRBJ2-1,CAISLGLADNEQFF,TGTGCCATCAGTCTCGGACTAGCGGACAATGAGCAGTTCTTC
TRBV28,.,TRBD2,TRBJ2-1,CASSSPPLAGVYNEQFF,TGTGCCAGCAGCTCCCCTCCACTAGCGGGAGTGTACAATGAGCAGTTCTTC
TRBV6-5,once,.,TRBJ2-3,CASRTGTDTQYF,TGTGCCAGCCGGACAGGCACAGATACGCAGTATTTT
TRBV7-9,.,.,TRBJ1-2,CASSPSNYGYTF,TGTGCCAGCAGCCCTTCTAACTATGGCTACACCTTC
TRBV6-1,.,TRBD1,TRBJ2-7,CASTAGQVPYEQYF,TGTGCCAGCACTGCGGGACAGGTCCCCTACGAGCAGTACTTC
TRBV28,.,TRBD1,TRBJ2-7,CASSLWGTGSYEQYF,TGTGCCAGCAGTTTATGGGGGACAGGGAGCTACGAGCAGTACTTC
TRBV9,.,.,TRBJ2-3,CASSVDLTDTQYF,TGTGCCAGCAGCGTAGACCTCACAGATACGCAGTATTTT
TRBV29-1,few,.,TRBJ1-1,CSVQVDEAFF,TGCAGCGTCCAGGTCGACGAAGCTTTCTTT
TRBV30,few,TRBD1,TRBJ1-1,CAVTVQGRVRTEAFF,TGTGCCGTAACCGTACAGGGGAGGGTTCGCACTGAAGCTTTCTTT
TRBV5-1,.,.,TRBJ2-2,CASSLVTGSTGELFF,TGCGCCAGCAGCTTGGTTACAGGGAGCACCGGGGAGCTGTTTTTT
TRBV6-5,.,.,TRBJ1-3,CASSYSGLNSGNTIYF,TGTGCCAGCAGTTACTCTGGCCTCAACTCTGGAAACACCATATATTTT
TRBV9,.,.,TRBJ2-1,CASSVEGEQFF,TGTGCCAGCAGCGTAGAGGGGGAGCAGTTCTTC
TRBV5-4,.,TRBD1,TRBJ2-2,CASSFGGQGPGELFF,TGTGCCAGCAGCTTTGGGGGACAGGGACCCGGGGAGCTGTTTTTT
TRBV12-5,few,.,TRBJ1-1,CASGPPGSNTEAFF,TGTGCTAGTGGTCCGCCTGGATCGAACACTGAAGCTTTCTTT